These T cell receptor beta chains were read from a single sample in a study of response to subunit inactivated influenza vaccine. MiXCR, run by TCRdb on the RT-PCR reads, gives a single entry per CDR3 protein. The sample yields fewer than 700,000 distinct CDR3 sequences, under 15% seen once. This specimen was PBMCs from blood, taken roughly 46 days after vaccination. All receptors come from a man aged 45-60 years who received an inactivated influenza vaccine. The CDR3 runs from the conserved cysteine through the conserved F or W. The D gene is left open where the match is weak. Some rows mark clone size as missing; the rest say once, few, many or name a class of expanded clone.

many	TRBV6-6	TRBJ1-1	TRBD1	CASRRGPNTEAFF	TGTGCCAGCAGGAGGGGGCCGAACACTGAAGCTTTCTTT
few	TRBV5-1	TRBJ2-1	NA	CASSLRSRSSSYNEQFF	TGCGCCAGCAGCTTGCGGTCCAGGTCCAGCTCCTACAATGAGCAGTTCTTC
NA	TRBV4-3	TRBJ2-3	NA	CASSQETDGDTQYF	TGCGCCAGCAGCCAAGAGACAGACGGAGATACGCAGTATTTT
NA	TRBV20-1	TRBJ1-1	NA	CSAKRGRVNTEAFF	TGCAGTGCAAAGCGGGGGAGGGTTAACACTGAAGCTTTCTTT
NA	TRBV20-1	TRBJ2-3	NA	CSAREGATDTQYF	TGCAGTGCTAGAGAAGGGGCCACAGATACGCAGTATTTT
NA	TRBV28	TRBJ2-1	TRBD2	CASSSRGGRGQFF	TGTGCCAGCAGTTCGCGGGGGGGGCGTGGGCAGTTCTTC
few	TRBV11-2	TRBJ2-2	NA	CASSLGYGTQDTGELFF	TGTGCCAGCAGCTTAGGTTACGGGACTCAGGACACCGGGGAGCTGTTTTTT
many	TRBV20-1	TRBJ2-7	NA	CSAMTGNEQYF	TGCAGTGCCATGACAGGTAACGAGCAGTACTTC
NA	TRBV2	TRBJ2-1	TRBD2	CTSSCVSVGGRIPYNEQFF	TGTACCAGCAGCTGCGTGTCTGTCGGCGGGAGGATACCCTACAATGAGCAGTTCTTC
NA	TRBV7-2	TRBJ2-1	NA	CASSPWGASGVNEQFF	TGTGCCAGCAGCCCCTGGGGGGCCTCTGGGGTGAATGAGCAGTTCTTC
NA	TRBV7-9	TRBJ2-3	NA	CASSFNVGLGTDKQYF	TGTGCCAGCAGCTTCAATGTGGGCTTGGGCACAGATAAGCAGTATTTT
many	TRBV5-1	TRBJ2-1	TRBD1	CASSLETGGYNEQFF	TGCGCCAGCAGCTTGGAGACAGGGGGTTACAATGAGCAGTTCTTC
NA	TRBV7-9	TRBJ2-1	NA	CASSLLSGFNEQFF	TGTGCCAGCAGCTTACTCTCGGGGTTCAATGAGCAGTTCTTC
few	TRBV18	TRBJ2-7	TRBD1	CASSPDRAPYEQYF	TGTGCCAGCTCACCGGACAGGGCCCCCTACGAGCAGTACTTC
many	TRBV4-2	TRBJ2-7	TRBD2	CASSQDTSGDYEQYF	TGTGCCAGCAGCCAAGATACTAGCGGGGACTACGAGCAGTACTTC
few	TRBV6-2/TRBV6-3	TRBJ2-2	TRBD2	CASKPGGTGELFF	TGTGCCAGCAAACCGGGGGGTACCGGGGAGCTGTTTTTT
few	TRBV29-1	TRBJ2-1	NA	CSAQVSSYNEQFF	TGCAGCGCCCAGGTGAGCTCCTACAATGAGCAGTTCTTC
NA	TRBV29-1	TRBJ2-1	TRBD2	CSVDTLAGVAHEQFF	TGCAGCGTTGATACCCTAGCGGGAGTGGCGCATGAGCAGTTCTTC
NA	TRBV7-9	TRBJ1-1	NA	CASSQQGGAEAFF	TGTGCCAGCAGCCAACAGGGAGGAGCTGAAGCTTTCTTT
many	TRBV27	TRBJ2-5	TRBD2	CASSLNGGTETQYF	TGTGCCAGCAGTTTAAACGGGGGGACAGAGACCCAGTACTTC
many	TRBV12-3/TRBV12-4	TRBJ1-6	NA	CASSPRTRNNSPLHF	TGTGCCAGCAGCCCTCGGACAAGGAATAATTCACCCCTCCACTTT
few	TRBV5-5	TRBJ2-7	TRBD1	CASSYGQGGPYEQYF	TGTGCCAGCAGCTACGGACAGGGGGGTCCCTACGAGCAGTACTTC
NA	TRBV4-1	TRBJ1-1	NA	CASSQTKNTEAFF	TGCGCCAGCAGCCAAACCAAGAACACTGAAGCTTTCTTT
few	TRBV28	TRBJ2-7	NA	CASNRETYEQYF	TGTGCCAGTAACAGGGAGACTTACGAGCAGTACTTC
NA	TRBV5-1	TRBJ2-1	NA	CASSSRASYNEQFF	TGCGCCAGCAGTTCTCGGGCATCCTACAATGAGCAGTTCTTC
NA	TRBV29-1	TRBJ2-3	TRBD1	CSVEDLQGAGTDTQYF	TGCAGCGTTGAAGATCTTCAGGGGGCAGGCACAGATACGCAGTATTTT
NA	TRBV5-1	TRBJ2-2	NA	CASSLDGVTGELFF	TGCGCCAGCAGCTTGGATGGGGTGACCGGGGAGCTGTTTTTT
few	TRBV9	TRBJ1-5	NA	CASSEGGPFNGLQPQHF	TGTGCCAGCAGCGAGGGGGGACCGTTCAATGGCCTACAGCCCCAGCATTTT